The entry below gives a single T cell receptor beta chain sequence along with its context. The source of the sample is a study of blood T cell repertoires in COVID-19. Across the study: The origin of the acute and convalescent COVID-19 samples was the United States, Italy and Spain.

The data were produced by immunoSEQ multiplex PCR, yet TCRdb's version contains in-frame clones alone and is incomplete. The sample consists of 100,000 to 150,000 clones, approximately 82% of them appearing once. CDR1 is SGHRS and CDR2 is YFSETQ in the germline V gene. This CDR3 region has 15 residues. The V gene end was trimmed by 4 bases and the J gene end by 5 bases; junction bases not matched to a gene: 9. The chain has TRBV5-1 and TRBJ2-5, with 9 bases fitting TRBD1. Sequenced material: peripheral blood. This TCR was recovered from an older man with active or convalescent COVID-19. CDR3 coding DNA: TGCGCCAGCAGCCCACAGACAGGGGGGCAGGAGACCCAGTACTTC. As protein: CASSPQTGGQETQYF.